This T cell receptor beta chain was captured in a study of shared clonotypes between healthy human individuals. Data came from immunoSEQ multiplex PCR; TCRdb stores just in-frame clones and leaves some out. The repertoire holds around 2.1 million clones, about 92% seen once, with about 1.5% in the top ten. CDR1 is SGHAT and CDR2 is FQNNGV in the germline V gene. V was clipped by 0 bases and J by 0 bases, with 9 bases between them. The CDR3 extends over 15 amino acids. CD8 cells classed as naive were CD45RO-negative and positively selected for CCR7, excluding terminally differentiated effector memory CD45RA+ cells.

This clonotype was sampled from a young man in good health. Some clones in this sample may be carry-over from other donors' samples. The chain employs TRBV11-2 and TRBJ2-7, with unresolved D. Material for sequencing was naive CD8+ T cells from PBMCs. The CDR3 DNA reads TGTGCCAGCAGCTTAGATCCGGGCAACTCCTACGAGCAGTACTTC. It encodes CASSLDPGNSYEQYF.